The sequence of this T cell receptor beta chain was determined in a study of T cells in localized non-small cell lung cancer. The germline V and J ends were trimmed by 5 bases and 7 bases, with 23 bases remaining between them. This CDR3 has 16 residues. The germline CDR1 and CDR2 sequences are MNHEY and SMNVEV (reference sequence). Study conclusions and caveats: Median approximately 50 top-100 tumor clones were shared with paired adjacent lung. A raised T cell density in blood coincided with lengthier overall survival. Maximal T cell clonality occurred in uninvolved adjacent lung, with tumor ranking below it.

Some clones are missing from TCRdb's copy, which holds only in-frame ones; the method was immunoSEQ multiplex PCR. Seen here are 15,000 to 20,000 clones, approximately 90% observed once, and the top ten hold 3.7%. In regard to this clone: Antigen specificity is unknown.

This chain links TRBV27 with TRBJ1-1, with D possibly TRBD1 on 5 matching bases. The TCR comes from a male donor aged 60 or over with stage II squamous cell lung carcinoma. The starting material was peripheral blood, obtained before any cancer treatment. In DNA form, the CDR3 reads TGTGCCAGCAGTCCCCAGCCGACAGCCGCCGATGTTGAAGCTTTCTTT. Its protein product is CASSPQPTAADVEAFF.